Included here is one TCR beta chain sequence, with context. Between the trimmed V and J ends, which lost 0 bases and 4 bases, there was a span of 13 bases. Germline CDR1 is MNHNY and CDR2 is SVGAGI (reference sequence). The CDR3 is 16 amino acids. TCRdb keeps only in-frame clones here, not all; method: immunoSEQ multiplex PCR. The sample lists roughly 68,000 clones, 95% to 98% occurring once. The data belong to a study of technical replicates of blood from several donors. The origin of this receptor is a human donor in good health. Sequencing was performed on T cells isolated from PBMCs. The chain recombines TRBV6-6 with TRBJ1-5; D perhaps matches TRBD1 (6 bases). CDR3 coding DNA: TGTGCCAGCAGTTACTCGAATCACAGGGCTAATCAGCCCCAGCATTTT. Its protein product is CASSYSNHRANQPQHF.